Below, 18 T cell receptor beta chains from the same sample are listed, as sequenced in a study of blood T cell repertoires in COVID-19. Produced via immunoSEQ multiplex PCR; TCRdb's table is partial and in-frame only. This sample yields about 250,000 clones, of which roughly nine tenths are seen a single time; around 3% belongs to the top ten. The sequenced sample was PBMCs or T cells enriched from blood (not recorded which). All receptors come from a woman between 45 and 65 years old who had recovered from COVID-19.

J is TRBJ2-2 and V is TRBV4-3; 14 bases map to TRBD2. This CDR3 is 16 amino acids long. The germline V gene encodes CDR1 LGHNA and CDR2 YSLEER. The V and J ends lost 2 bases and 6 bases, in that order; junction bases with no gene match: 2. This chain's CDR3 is CASSQRLAGGAGELFF. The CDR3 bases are TGCGCCAGCAGCCAAAGACTAGCGGGAGGGGCCGGGGAGCTGTTTTTT.

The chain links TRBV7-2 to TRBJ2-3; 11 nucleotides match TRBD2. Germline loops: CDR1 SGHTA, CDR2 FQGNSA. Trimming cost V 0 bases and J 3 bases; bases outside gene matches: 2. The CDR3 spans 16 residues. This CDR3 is CASSLARTSGTDTQYF. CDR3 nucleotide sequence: TGTGCCAGCAGCTTAGCCCGGACTAGCGGGACAGATACGCAGTATTTT.

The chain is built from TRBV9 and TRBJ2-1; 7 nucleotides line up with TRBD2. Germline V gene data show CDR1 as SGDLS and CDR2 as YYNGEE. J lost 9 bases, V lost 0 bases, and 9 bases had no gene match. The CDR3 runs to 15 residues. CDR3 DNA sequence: TGTGCCAGCAGCGTAGTCGGGCTAGCGGAGGGTGAGCAGTTCTTC. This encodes CASSVVGLAEGEQFF.

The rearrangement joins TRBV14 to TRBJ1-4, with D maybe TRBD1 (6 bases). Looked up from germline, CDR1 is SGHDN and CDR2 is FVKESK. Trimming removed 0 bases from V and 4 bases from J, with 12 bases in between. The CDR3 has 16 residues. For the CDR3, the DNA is TGTGCCAGCAGCCAAGATAGAGGACAGATTAATGAAAAACTGTTTTTT. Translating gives CASSQDRGQINEKLFF.

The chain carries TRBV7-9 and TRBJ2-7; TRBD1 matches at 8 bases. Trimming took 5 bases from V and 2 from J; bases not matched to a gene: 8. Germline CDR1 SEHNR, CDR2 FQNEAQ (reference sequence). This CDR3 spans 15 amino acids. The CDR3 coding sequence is TGTGCCAGCAGCACACCGGGACAGGAGACCTACGAGCAGTACTTC. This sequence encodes CASSTPGQETYEQYF.

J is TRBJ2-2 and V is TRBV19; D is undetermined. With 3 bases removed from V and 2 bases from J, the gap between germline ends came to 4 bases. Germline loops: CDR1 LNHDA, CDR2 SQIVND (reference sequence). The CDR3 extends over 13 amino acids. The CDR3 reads CASSILNTGELFF. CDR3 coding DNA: TGTGCCAGTAGTATTCTCAACACCGGGGAGCTGTTTTTT.

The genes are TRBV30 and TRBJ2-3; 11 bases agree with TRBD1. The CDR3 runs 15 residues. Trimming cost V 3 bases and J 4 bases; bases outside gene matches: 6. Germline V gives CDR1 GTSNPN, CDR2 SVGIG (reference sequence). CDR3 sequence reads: CAWREDRGPADTQYF. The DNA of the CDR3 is TGTGCCTGGAGAGAGGACAGGGGGCCCGCAGATACGCAGTATTTT.

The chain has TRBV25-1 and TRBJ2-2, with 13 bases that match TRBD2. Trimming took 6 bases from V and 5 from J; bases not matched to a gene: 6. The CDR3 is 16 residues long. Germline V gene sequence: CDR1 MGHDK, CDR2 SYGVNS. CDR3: CASRQGLAGETGELFF. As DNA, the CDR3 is TGTGCCAGCAGACAAGGACTAGCGGGAGAGACCGGGGAGCTGTTTTTT. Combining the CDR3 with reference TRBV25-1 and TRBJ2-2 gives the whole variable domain EADIYQTPRYLVIGTGKKITLECSQTMGHDKMYWYQQDPGMELHLIHYSYGVNSTEKGDLSSESTVSRIRTEHFPLTLESARPSHTSQYLCASRQGLAGETGELFFGEGSRLTVL.

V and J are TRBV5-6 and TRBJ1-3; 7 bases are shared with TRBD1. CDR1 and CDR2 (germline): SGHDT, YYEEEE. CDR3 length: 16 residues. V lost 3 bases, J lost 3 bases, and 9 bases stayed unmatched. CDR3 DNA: TGTGCCAGCAGCTCTCCGCTCGGGACAGATGGAAACACCATATATTTT. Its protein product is CASSSPLGTDGNTIYF.

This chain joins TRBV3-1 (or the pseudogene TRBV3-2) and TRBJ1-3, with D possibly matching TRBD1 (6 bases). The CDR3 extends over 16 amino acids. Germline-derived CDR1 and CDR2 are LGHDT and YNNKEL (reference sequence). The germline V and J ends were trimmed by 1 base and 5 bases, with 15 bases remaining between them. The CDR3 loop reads CASSQGASRGRNTIYF. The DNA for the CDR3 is TGTGCCAGCAGCCAAGGCGCGTCCAGGGGAAGAAACACCATATATTTT.

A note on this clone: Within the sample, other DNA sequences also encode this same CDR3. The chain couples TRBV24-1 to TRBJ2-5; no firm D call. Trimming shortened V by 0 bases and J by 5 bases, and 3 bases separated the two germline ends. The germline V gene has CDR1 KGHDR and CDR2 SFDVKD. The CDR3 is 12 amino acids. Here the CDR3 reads CATSDLGETQYF. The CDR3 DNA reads TGTGCCACCAGTGATTTGGGCGAGACCCAGTACTTC.

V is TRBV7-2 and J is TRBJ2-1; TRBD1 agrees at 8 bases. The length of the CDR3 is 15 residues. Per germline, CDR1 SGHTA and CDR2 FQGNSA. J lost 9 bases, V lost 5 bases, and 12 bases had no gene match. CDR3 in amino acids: CASSTTSGTGFEQFF. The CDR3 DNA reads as TGTGCCAGCAGCACGACGTCCGGGACAGGTTTTGAGCAGTTCTTC.

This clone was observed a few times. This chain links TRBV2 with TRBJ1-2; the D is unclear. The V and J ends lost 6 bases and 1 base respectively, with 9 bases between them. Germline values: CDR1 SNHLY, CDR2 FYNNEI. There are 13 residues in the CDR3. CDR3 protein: CASRREFNYGYTF. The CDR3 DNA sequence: TGTGCCAGCAGGAGGGAGTTTAACTATGGCTACACCTTC.

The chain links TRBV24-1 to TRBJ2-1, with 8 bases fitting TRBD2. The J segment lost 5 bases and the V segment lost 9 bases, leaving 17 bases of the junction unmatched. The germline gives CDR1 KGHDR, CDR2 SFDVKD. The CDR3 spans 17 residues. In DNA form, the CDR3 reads TGTGCCACCGAGGGAGCGGGAGATATCGGTGTTGACAATGAGCAGTTCTTC. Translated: CATEGAGDIGVDNEQFF.

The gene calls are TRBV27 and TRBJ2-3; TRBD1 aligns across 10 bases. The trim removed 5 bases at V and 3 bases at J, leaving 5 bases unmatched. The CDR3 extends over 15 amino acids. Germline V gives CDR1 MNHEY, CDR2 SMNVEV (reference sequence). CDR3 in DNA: TGTGCCAGCAGTAGACAGGGGGCGAGGACAGATACGCAGTATTTT. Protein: CASSRQGARTDTQYF.

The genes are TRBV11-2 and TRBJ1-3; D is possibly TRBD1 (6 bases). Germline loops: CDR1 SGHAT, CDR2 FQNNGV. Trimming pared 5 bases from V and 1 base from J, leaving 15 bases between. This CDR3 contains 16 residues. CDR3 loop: CASSRYEGVSGNTIYF. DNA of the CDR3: TGTGCCAGCAGCCGTTACGAGGGGGTGTCTGGAAACACCATATATTTT.

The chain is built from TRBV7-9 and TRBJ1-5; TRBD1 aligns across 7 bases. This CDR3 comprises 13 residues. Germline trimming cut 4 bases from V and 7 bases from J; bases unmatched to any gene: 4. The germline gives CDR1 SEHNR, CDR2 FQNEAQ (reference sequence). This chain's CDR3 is CASSSTGEQPQHF. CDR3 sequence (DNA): TGTGCCAGCAGCTCAACAGGGGAACAGCCCCAGCATTTT.

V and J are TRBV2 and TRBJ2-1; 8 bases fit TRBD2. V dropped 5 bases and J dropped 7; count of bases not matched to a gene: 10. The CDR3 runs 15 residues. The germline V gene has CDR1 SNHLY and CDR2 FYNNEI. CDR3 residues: CASSPGLVGVNEQFF. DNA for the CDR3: TGTGCCAGCAGTCCGGGACTAGTCGGTGTGAATGAGCAGTTCTTC.